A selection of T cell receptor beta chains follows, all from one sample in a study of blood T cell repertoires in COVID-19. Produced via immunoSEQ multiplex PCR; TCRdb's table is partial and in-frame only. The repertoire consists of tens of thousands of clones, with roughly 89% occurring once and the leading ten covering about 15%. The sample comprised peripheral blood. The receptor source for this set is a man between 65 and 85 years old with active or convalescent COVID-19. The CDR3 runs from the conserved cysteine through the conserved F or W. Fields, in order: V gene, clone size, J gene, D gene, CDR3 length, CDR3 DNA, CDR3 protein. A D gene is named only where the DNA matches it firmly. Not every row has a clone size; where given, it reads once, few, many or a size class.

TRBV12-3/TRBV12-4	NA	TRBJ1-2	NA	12	TGTGCCAGCTCTGGGGACTCCCTAGATTACACCTTC	CASSGDSLDYTF
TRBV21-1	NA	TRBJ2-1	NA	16	TGTGCCAGCGGCAAATTTCAGCACAGTACAAACAATGAGCAGTTCTTC	CASGKFQHSTNNEQFF
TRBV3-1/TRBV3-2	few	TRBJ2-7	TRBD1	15	TGTGCCAGCAGCCAAGGAGTTGGGACAGCCTACGAGCAGTACTTC	CASSQGVGTAYEQYF
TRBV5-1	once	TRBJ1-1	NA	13	TGCGCCAGCATCCCGGACATGAACACTGAAGCTTTCTTT	CASIPDMNTEAFF
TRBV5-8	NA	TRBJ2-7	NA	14	TGTGCCAGCAGCCCGATGTTGCAGATCTACGAGCAGTACTTC	CASSPMLQIYEQYF
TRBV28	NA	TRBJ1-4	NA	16	TGTGCCAGCACCTCAATCCGGACAGCCTCTAATGAAAAACTGTTTTTT	CASTSIRTASNEKLFF
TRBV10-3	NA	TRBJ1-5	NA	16	TGTGCCATCAGTGAGTCTCGGGGGGCGAGCAATCAGCCCCAGCATTTT	CAISESRGASNQPQHF
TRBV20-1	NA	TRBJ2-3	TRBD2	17	TGCAGTGCTAGTGGTTCGGGCGGGAGTATCAACACAGATACGCAGTATTTT	CSASGSGGSINTDTQYF
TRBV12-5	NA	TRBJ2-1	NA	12	TGTGCTTCCCGGGGAATTAACAATGAGCAGTTCTTC	CASRGINNEQFF
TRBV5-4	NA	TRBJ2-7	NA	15	TGTGCCAGCAGCTTCGCCAGGGCCCCCCTATACGAGCAGTACTTC	CASSFARAPLYEQYF
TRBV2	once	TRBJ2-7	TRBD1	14	TGTGCCAGCAGTAGCAGGACAGGTTCCTACGAGCAGTACTTC	CASSSRTGSYEQYF
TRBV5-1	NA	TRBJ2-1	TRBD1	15	TGCGCCAGCAGCTCTGGACAGGGCTTATACAATGAGCAGTTCTTC	CASSSGQGLYNEQFF
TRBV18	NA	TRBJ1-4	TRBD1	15	TGTGCCAGCTCTCCTCGGACAGGGGGCAACGAAAAACTGTTTTTT	CASSPRTGGNEKLFF
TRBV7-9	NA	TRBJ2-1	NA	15	TGTGCCAGCAACCCCGCGGCAGGGGCCCACAATGAGCAGTTCTTC	CASNPAAGAHNEQFF
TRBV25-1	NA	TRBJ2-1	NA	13	TGTGCCAGCAGTGAGGCCCGTGCGGGTGAGCAGTTCTTC	CASSEARAGEQFF
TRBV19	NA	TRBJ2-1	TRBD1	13	TGTGCCAGTCGACAGGGTAATGACAATGAGCAGTTCTTC	CASRQGNDNEQFF
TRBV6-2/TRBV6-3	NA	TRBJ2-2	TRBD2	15	TGTGCCAGCACCCCAACCGGGACTAGATTCGGGGAGCTGTTTTTT	CASTPTGTRFGELFF
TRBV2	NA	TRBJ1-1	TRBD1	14	TGTGCCAGCAGGGTACAGGGGGCTGGCACTGAAGCTTTCTTT	CASRVQGAGTEAFF
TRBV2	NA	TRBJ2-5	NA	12	TGTGCCAGCAGTGGGGAGTACGGGACCCAGTACTTC	CASSGEYGTQYF
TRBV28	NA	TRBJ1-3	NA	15	TGTGCCACCGCCCAAGGGGGAAGTGTTGGAAACACCATATATTTT	CATAQGGSVGNTIYF
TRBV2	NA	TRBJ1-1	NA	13	TGTGCCAGCAGTGTGGACATGAACACTGAAGCTTTCTTT	CASSVDMNTEAFF
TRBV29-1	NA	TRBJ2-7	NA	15	TGCAGCGTTGTTTCCCCAGCGGTATGGCCCTACGAGCAGTACTTC	CSVVSPAVWPYEQYF
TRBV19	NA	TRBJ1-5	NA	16	TGTGCCAGTAGTACACCACAGGGAAAAAGCAATCAGCCCCAGCATTTT	CASSTPQGKSNQPQHF
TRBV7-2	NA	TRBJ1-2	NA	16	TGTGCCACCAAAAATGGTGGGAAGGGGAGGTTTGAAGGCTACACCTTC	CATKNGGKGRFEGYTF
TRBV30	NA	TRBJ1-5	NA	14	TGTGCCTGGAAATCGGCAGTTACAGTGGGGCCCCAGCATTTT	CAWKSAVTVGPQHF
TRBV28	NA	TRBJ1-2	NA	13	TGTGCCAGCAGTGGACAGTCCAACTATGGCTACACCTTC	CASSGQSNYGYTF
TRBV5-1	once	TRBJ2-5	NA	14	TGCGCCAGCAGCACACAGGACGGAGATGAGACCCAGTACTTC	CASSTQDGDETQYF
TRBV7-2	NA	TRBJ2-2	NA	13	TGTGCCAGTGCTGGACAGCTAACCGGGGAGCTGTTTTTT	CASAGQLTGELFF
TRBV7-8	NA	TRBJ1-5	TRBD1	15	TGTGCCAGCAGAGCGGGACAGGGCATGAATCAGCCCCAGCATTTT	CASRAGQGMNQPQHF
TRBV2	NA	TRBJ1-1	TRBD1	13	TGTGCCAGCATTTGGACAGGAAACACTGAAGCTTTCTTT	CASIWTGNTEAFF
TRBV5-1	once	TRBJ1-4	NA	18	TGCGCCAGCAGCATCACCTTTCAGGGTGGGGCAACTAATGAAAAACTGTTTTTT	CASSITFQGGATNEKLFF
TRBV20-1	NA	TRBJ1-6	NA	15	TGCAGTGCTAGTGGCCCTGGTCGGGATACTTCACCCCTCCACTTT	CSASGPGRDTSPLHF
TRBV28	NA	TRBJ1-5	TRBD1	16	TGTGCCAGCAGCCAAAGGGGGCGAGGGAGCAATCAGCCCCAGCATTTT	CASSQRGRGSNQPQHF
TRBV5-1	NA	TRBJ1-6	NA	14	TGCGCCAGCAGCACCCGCGCGGGGAATTCACCCCTCCACTTT	CASSTRAGNSPLHF
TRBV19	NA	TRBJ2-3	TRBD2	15	TGTGCCAATTGTTGCGGCGGGAGGGGCACAGATACGCAGTATTTT	CANCCGGRGTDTQYF
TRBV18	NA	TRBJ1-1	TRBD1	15	TGTGCCAGCTCATCCACGACAGGGGGTAATGCTGAAGCTTTCTTT	CASSSTTGGNAEAFF
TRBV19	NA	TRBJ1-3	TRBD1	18	TGTGCCAGTAGTAGGGGCAGGGGGCTTACGAGCTCTGGAAACACCATATATTTT	CASSRGRGLTSSGNTIYF
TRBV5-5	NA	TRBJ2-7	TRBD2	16	TGTGCCAGCAGCCTGGGACTAGCGGGAGATCTGTACGAGCAGTACTTC	CASSLGLAGDLYEQYF
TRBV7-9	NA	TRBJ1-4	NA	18	TGTGCCAGCAGCTTAGGGGCCGTAGGGGTTTCAACTAATGAAAAACTGTTTTTT	CASSLGAVGVSTNEKLFF
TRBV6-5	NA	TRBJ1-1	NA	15	TGTGCCAGCAGACCTGAACGAGGAACGAACACTGAAGCTTTCTTT	CASRPERGTNTEAFF
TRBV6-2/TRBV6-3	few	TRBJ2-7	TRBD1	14	TGTGCCAGCAGTCCGGAGACAGGGGGATACAAGCAGTACTTC	CASSPETGGYKQYF
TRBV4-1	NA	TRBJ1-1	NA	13	TGCGCCAGCAGCCAAGTAAGAAGTGAGGAGGCTTTCTTT	CASSQVRSEEAFF
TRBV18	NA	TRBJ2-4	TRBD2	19	TGTGCCAGCTCACCTGGACTAGCGGGAGGCAGTCTAGCCAAAAACATTCAGTACTTC	CASSPGLAGGSLAKNIQYF
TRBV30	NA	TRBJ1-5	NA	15	TGTGCCTGGAGTGTACGGGGAGTTAGCAATCAGCCCCAGCATTTT	CAWSVRGVSNQPQHF
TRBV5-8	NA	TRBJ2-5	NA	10	TGTGCCAGCAGCTTCAAGACCCAGTACTTC	CASSFKTQYF
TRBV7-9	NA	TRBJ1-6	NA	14	TGTGCCGGCCAAGGGAGCTCCTATAATTCACCCCTCCACTTT	CAGQGSSYNSPLHF
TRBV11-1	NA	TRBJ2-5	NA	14	TGTGCCAGCAGCTTAGCAGGGGTGATGGAGACCCAGTACTTC	CASSLAGVMETQYF